Listed here are 17 T cell receptor beta chains from one sample, sequenced in a study of technical replicates of blood from four donors. Only in-frame clones appear in the TCRdb table, and some are missing; sequencing was by immunoSEQ multiplex PCR. The profile covers tens of thousands of clones, with approximately 92% appearing a single time and roughly 0.41% taken by the ten largest. Sequencing was done on a sample of T cells isolated from PBMCs. These receptors were collected from a human donor in good health.

This rearrangement joins TRBV7-2 to TRBJ2-7; 9 bases map to TRBD2. CDR3 length equals 16 residues. Trimming cost V 3 bases and J 6 bases; bases outside gene matches: 12. CDR1 and CDR2 from the germline V gene are SGHTA and FQGNSA. CDR3: CASSLISKAGGSEQYF. DNA of the CDR3: TGTGCCAGCAGCTTGATCTCGAAAGCGGGAGGTAGCGAGCAGTACTTC.

This clone occurred a few times. This sequence joins TRBV11-3 and TRBJ2-2; a possible D gene is TRBD2 (6 bases). The V end lost 1 base, the J end lost 6 bases, and 6 bases lay between the germline ends. Germline V CDR1 and CDR2: SGHNT, YENEEA. The CDR3 has 13 amino acids. CDR3 in DNA: TGTGCCAGCAGCTTAGCTAGCGCCGGGGAGCTGTTTTTT. Translating gives CASSLASAGELFF.

This chain joins TRBV5-6 and TRBJ2-3; weak D call: TRBD1 (6 bases). Trimming removed 3 bases at V and 5 bases at J, with 22 bases between. The CDR3 is made up of 17 amino acids. Germline CDR1 is SGHDT and CDR2 is YYEEEE. The CDR3 DNA is TGTGCCAGCAGCTCCTACCCATACAGGGTGACCAGAGATACGCAGTATTTT. This codes for CASSSYPYRVTRDTQYF.

This chain connects TRBV6-4 to TRBJ2-2, with no clear D. Germline lookup yields CDR1 MRHNA and CDR2 SNTAGT. The CDR3 extends over 17 amino acids. Between the trimmed V and J ends, which lost 5 bases and 4 bases, there was a span of 20 bases. CDR3 DNA sequence: TGTGCCAGCAGTCTAAATCCCCCCTCTGTTTTCACCGGGGAGCTGTTTTTT. This translates into CASSLNPPSVFTGELFF.

V and J are TRBV7-9 and TRBJ2-1; 9 bases agree with TRBD1. This CDR3 comprises 15 residues. From germline, CDR1 is SEHNR and CDR2 FQNEAQ (reference sequence). V shed 4 bases, J shed 8 bases, and the junction held 9 bases outside the gene matches. CDR3 protein: CASSWTGAPSDEQFF. The CDR3 DNA follows: TGTGCCAGCAGCTGGACAGGGGCTCCTTCCGATGAGCAGTTCTTC.

The rearrangement uses TRBV29-1 and TRBJ2-7; possible D gene TRBD1, 6 bases. CDR1 and CDR2 (germline): SQVTM, ANQGSEA. The CDR3 runs 12 residues. V was clipped by 6 bases and J by 1 base, with 10 bases between them. CDR3 residues: CSVTGQSYEQYF. The CDR3, as DNA: TGCAGCGTCACCGGACAGTCCTACGAGCAGTACTTC.

V and J are TRBV6-5 and TRBJ2-7; D is uncertain. The CDR3 spans 11 residues. V was shortened by 4 bases and J by 5 bases, with 6 bases between the two germline ends. Germline V lookup: CDR1 MNHEY, CDR2 SVGAGI. The CDR3 spells CASSSVHEQYF. The DNA for the CDR3 is TGTGCCAGCAGTTCCGTCCACGAGCAGTACTTC.

The chain combines TRBV2 with TRBJ1-5; D is perhaps TRBD1 (6 bases). This CDR3 is 13 amino acids long. From germline, CDR1 is SNHLY and CDR2 FYNNEI. V was shortened by 7 bases and J by 4 bases, with 11 bases between the two germline ends. This CDR3 is CASKETGNQPQHF. CDR3 in DNA: TGTGCCAGCAAAGAGACAGGTAATCAGCCCCAGCATTTT.

The chain links TRBV14 to TRBJ2-1, with 13 bases aligning to TRBD2. V lost 3 bases to trimming and J lost 8 bases; unmatched junction nucleotides: 7. The CDR3 consists of 16 residues. Germline V gene data show CDR1 as SGHDN and CDR2 as FVKESK. The CDR3, as DNA: TGTGCCAGCAGCCATTGGACTAGCGGGAGAGTCGATGAGCAGTTCTTC. It translates to CASSHWTSGRVDEQFF.

V usage is TRBV6-5 and J usage is TRBJ2-6; D is unresolved. CDR1 and CDR2 from the germline V gene are MNHEY and SVGAGI. Trimming cost V 6 bases and J 0 bases, with 3 bases left between them. The length of the CDR3 is 13 residues. CDR3 amino acids: CASSFSGANVLTF. The CDR3 DNA is TGTGCCAGCAGCTTCTCTGGGGCCAACGTCCTGACTTTC.

The V and J genes are TRBV4-2 and TRBJ2-1; D gene ambiguous. Germline CDR1 and CDR2: LGHNA and YNFKEQ. Trimming stripped 2 bases from V and 8 bases from J, with 10 bases between. The CDR3 extends over 13 amino acids. The CDR3 coding sequence is TGTGCCAGCAGCCAATCTGTGGCATATGAGCAGTTCTTC. Translating it yields CASSQSVAYEQFF.

In DNA, the CDR3 is TGTGCCAGCAGTGATAGTACTAACTATGGCTACACCTTC. This codes for CASSDSTNYGYTF. The chain uses TRBV6-1 and TRBJ1-2; D unclear. This CDR3 has 13 amino acids. CDR1 and CDR2 from the germline V gene are MNHNS and SASEGT. The V end lost 3 bases, the J end lost 0 bases, and 5 bases lay between the germline ends.

V and J are TRBV29-1 and TRBJ1-4, with TRBD1 matching over 9 bases. V was pared by 7 bases and J by 5 bases, with 5 bases of the junction left unmatched. The CDR3 has 13 amino acids. Per the germline V gene, CDR1 is SQVTM and CDR2 is ANQGSEA. In DNA, the CDR3 is TGCAGCGCCGGACAGGGGCGGAATGAAAAACTGTTTTTT. Translated: CSAGQGRNEKLFF.

In this sample, this clone turned up once. The genes are TRBV5-1 and TRBJ2-3; TRBD2 matches 10 bases. This CDR3 has 15 amino acids. J lost 3 bases, V lost 6 bases, and 7 bases had no gene match. Germline V gene lookup returns CDR1 SGHRS and CDR2 YFSETQ. The CDR3 protein is CASKASGSGTDTQYF. CDR3 nucleotide sequence: TGCGCCAGCAAGGCTAGCGGGAGTGGTACAGATACGCAGTATTTT. Full variable domain (missing parts from reference TRBV5-1 and TRBJ2-3): KAGVTQTPRYLIKTRGQQVTLSCSPISGHRSVSWYQQTPGQGLQFLFEYFSETQRNKGNFPGRFSGRQFSNSRSEMNVSTLELGDSALYLCASKASGSGTDTQYFGPGTRLTVL.

The chain carries TRBV30 and TRBJ2-3; TRBD2 aligns across 8 bases. The CDR3 is made up of 13 amino acids. The germline V gene encodes CDR1 GTSNPN and CDR2 SVGIG (reference sequence). J was trimmed by 5 bases and V by 5 bases; bases with no gene match: 6. The CDR3 bases are TGTGCCTGGGCCGGGACTAGAGGAGATACGCAGTATTTT. Amino acids: CAWAGTRGDTQYF.

The rearrangement joins TRBV6-5 to TRBJ1-1; D not certain. CDR1 and CDR2 (germline): MNHEY, SVGAGI. The CDR3 consists of 13 residues. V lost 5 bases to trimming and J lost 7 bases, with 14 bases between them. The CDR3 is CASSPTGVGEAFF. The DNA of the CDR3 is TGTGCCAGCAGTCCTACCGGGGTGGGTGAAGCTTTCTTT.

The chain links TRBV9 to TRBJ1-3; D remains unclear. V was cut by 0 bases and J by 4 bases, with 8 bases left in between. From germline, CDR1 is SGDLS and CDR2 YYNGEE. The CDR3 is made up of 14 amino acids. In nucleotides, the CDR3 is TGTGCCAGCAGCGTAGCAGGTACGGGAAACACCATATATTTT. Protein sequence: CASSVAGTGNTIYF.